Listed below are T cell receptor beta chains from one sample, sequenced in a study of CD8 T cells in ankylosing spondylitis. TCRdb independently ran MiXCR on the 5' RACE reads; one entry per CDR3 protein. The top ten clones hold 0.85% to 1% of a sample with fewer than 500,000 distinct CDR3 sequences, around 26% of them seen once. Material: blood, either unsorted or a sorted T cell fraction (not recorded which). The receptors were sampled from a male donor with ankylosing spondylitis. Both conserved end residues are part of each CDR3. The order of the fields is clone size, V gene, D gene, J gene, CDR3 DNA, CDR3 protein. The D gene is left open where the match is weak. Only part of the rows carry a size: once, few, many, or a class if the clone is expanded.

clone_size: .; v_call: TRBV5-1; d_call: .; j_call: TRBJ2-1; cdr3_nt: TGCGCCAGCAGCACGGGACTGGCGAATGAGCAGTTCTTC; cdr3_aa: CASSTGLANEQFF
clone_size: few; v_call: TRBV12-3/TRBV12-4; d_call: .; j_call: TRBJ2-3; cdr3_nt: TGTGCCAGCAGTTTCAAAGAGCTGGATACGCAGTATTTT; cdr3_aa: CASSFKELDTQYF
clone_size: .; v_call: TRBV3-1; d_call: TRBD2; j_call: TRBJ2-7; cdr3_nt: TGTGCCAGCAGCCAGGGTAGCGGGAGTGTAAACGAGCAGTACTTC; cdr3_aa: CASSQGSGSVNEQYF
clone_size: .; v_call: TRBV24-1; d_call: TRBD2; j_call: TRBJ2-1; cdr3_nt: TGTGCCACCAGTGACCCAGCGGGAAGCAATGAGCAGTTCTTC; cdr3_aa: CATSDPAGSNEQFF
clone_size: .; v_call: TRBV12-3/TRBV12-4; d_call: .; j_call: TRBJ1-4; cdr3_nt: TGTGCCAGCAGTTTACAGGGGAGGGTTGAAAAACTGTTTTTT; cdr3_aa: CASSLQGRVEKLFF
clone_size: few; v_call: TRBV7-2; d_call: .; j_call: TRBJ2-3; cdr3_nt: TGTGCCAGCAGCTTAATGTCATTCTTCAGCACAGATACGCAGTATTTT; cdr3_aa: CASSLMSFFSTDTQYF
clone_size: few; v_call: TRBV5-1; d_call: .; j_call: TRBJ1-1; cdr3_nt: TGCGCCAGCAGCTTGCGGCTATGGGATGAAGCTTTCTTT; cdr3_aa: CASSLRLWDEAFF
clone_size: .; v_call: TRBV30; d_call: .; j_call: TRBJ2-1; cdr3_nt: TGTGCCTGGAGTGCCCAATACTCACAGTTCTTC; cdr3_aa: CAWSAQYSQFF
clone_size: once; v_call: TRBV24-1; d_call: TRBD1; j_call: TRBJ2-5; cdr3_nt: TGTGCCACCAGTGGGGCCCATGGACAGGGGAACCAAGAGACCCAGTACTTC; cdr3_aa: CATSGAHGQGNQETQYF
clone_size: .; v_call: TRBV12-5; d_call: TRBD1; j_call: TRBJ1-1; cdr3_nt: TGTGCTAGTGGTCTAGGACAGGGTGCTTTCTTT; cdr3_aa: CASGLGQGAFF
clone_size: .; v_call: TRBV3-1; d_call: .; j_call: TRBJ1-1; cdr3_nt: TGTGCCAGCAGCCCCCACGGAGATAAGAACACTGAAGCTTTCTTT; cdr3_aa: CASSPHGDKNTEAFF
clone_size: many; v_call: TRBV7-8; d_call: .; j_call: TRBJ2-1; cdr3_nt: TGTGCCACCTCCTTAGGTGGGCCCAATGAGCAGTTCTTC; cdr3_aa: CATSLGGPNEQFF
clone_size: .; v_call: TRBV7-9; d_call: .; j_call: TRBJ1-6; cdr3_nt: TGTGCCAGCAGCCCGGCAGGGGACCTGAAATCACCCCTCCACTTT; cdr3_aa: CASSPAGDLKSPLHF
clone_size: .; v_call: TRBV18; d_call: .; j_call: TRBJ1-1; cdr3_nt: TGTGCCAGCTCACCACCGGGTTCGAGGAGGGGGGCTGAAGCTTTCTTT; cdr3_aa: CASSPPGSRRGAEAFF
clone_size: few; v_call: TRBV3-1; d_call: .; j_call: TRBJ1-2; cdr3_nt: TGTGCCAGCAGCCAATTCCTGACAGGTGGCTACACCTTC; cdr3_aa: CASSQFLTGGYTF
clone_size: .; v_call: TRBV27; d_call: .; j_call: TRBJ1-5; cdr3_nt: TGTGCCAGCAGTTTACGGGAAAACAATCAGCCCCAGCATTTT; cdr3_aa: CASSLRENNQPQHF
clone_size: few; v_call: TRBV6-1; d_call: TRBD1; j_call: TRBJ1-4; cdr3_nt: TGTGCCAGCAGTACGGACAGGGTTAATGAAAAACTGTTTTTT; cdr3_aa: CASSTDRVNEKLFF
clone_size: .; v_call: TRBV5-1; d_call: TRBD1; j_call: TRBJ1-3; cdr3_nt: TGCGCCAGCAGCGAGCGGACAGGGGGGACGGGAAACACCATATATTTT; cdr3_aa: CASSERTGGTGNTIYF
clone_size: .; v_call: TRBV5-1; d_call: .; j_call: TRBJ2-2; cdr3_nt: TGCGCCAGCAGCTTGGGGCTAGCGCCCACCGGGGAGCTGTTTTTT; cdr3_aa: CASSLGLAPTGELFF
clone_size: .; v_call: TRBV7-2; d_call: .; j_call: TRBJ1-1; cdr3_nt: TGTGCCAGCAGCTTGATAGGACGGGGGAACACTGAAGCTTTCTTT; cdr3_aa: CASSLIGRGNTEAFF
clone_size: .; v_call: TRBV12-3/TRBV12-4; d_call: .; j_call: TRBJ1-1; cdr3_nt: TGTGCCAGCAGCCCAGGTCGGCGTTCGGCTTTCTTT; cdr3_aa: CASSPGRRSAFF
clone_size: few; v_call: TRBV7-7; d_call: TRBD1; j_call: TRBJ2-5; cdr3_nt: TGTGCCAGCAGCGGAAGTTTGGGACAGGGGACTACCCAGTACTTC; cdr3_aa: CASSGSLGQGTTQYF
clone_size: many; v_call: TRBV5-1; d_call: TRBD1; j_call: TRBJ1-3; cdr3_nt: TGCGCCAGCAGCTCCGGGACAGTCTCTTGGAGCACCATATATTTT; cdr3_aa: CASSSGTVSWSTIYF
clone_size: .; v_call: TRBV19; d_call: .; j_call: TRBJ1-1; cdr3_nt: TGTGCCAGTAGTATCCCTGACAGAAACACTGAAGCTTTCTTT; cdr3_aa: CASSIPDRNTEAFF
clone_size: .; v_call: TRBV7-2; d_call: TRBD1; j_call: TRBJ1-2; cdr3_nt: TGTGCCAGCAGCTTAACCCCGGGACAGCACTATGGCTACACCTTC; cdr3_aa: CASSLTPGQHYGYTF
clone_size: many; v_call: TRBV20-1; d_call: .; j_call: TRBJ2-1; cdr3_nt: TGCAGTGCCCGGGGGCGGGCCTCGGATGAGCAGTTCTTC; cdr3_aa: CSARGRASDEQFF
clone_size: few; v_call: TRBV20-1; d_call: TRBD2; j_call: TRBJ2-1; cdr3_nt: TGCAGTGCTATCGTGGGACAGCGGGGGGCTTGGGAGCAGTTCTTC; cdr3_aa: CSAIVGQRGAWEQFF
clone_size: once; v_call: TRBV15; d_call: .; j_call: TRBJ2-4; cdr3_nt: TGTGCCACCAGCAGAGCTACGGTGAAAAACATTCAGTACTTC; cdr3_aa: CATSRATVKNIQYF
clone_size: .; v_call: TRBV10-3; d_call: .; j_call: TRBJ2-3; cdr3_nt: TGTGCCATCAGTGAGGGTACAGATACGCAGTATTTT; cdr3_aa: CAISEGTDTQYF
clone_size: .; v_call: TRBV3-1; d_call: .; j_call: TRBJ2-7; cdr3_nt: TGTGCCAGCAGCCAAGTTGTGAACGAGCAGTACTTC; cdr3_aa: CASSQVVNEQYF
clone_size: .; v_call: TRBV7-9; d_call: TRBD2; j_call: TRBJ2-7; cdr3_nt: TGTGCCAGCACCACGGGGGGCTACGAGCAGTACTTC; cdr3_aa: CASTTGGYEQYF
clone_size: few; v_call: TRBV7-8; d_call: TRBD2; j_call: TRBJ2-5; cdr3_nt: TGTGCCAGCAGCTTAGGACTAGCGGGACTTCAGACCCAGTACTTC; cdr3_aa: CASSLGLAGLQTQYF
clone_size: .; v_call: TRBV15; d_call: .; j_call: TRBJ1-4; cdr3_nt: TGTGCCACCAAAAAGAGAGGGGCGAATGAAAAACTGTTTTTT; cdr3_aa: CATKKRGANEKLFF
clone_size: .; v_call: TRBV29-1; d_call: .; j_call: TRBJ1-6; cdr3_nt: TGCAGCGTTAAGCAAACAGGGAATTCACCCCTCCACTTT; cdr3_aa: CSVKQTGNSPLHF